The sequence of this TCR beta chain was determined in a study of T cell responses to AZD1222 COVID-19 vaccine. Study results and caveats: When two AZD1222 doses had been given, Spike-specific TCR breadth and depth rose. Sampled repertoires all dated from after the peak T cell response. It should be noted that donors were predominantly white British and more often female, and clonal diversity was possibly underestimated.

About this clone: Its matching antigen is unknown.

Assay used: immunoSEQ multiplex PCR; TCRdb lists only in-frame clones, some missing. The sample holds roughly 86,000 clones, roughly 85% seen once. Germline CDR1 reads SGHVS; CDR2 reads FQNEAQ. V lost 2 bases to trimming and J lost 8 bases, with 18 bases between them. The CDR3 totals 15 residues. The sample consisted of peripheral blood, taken 28 days after the second AZD1222 dose. This TCR derives from an adult who received the AZD1222 COVID-19 vaccine. The gene calls are TRBV7-8 and TRBJ1-2; unclear D gene. The CDR3 region is CASSLPAGSPRGYTF. The CDR3, as DNA: TGTGCCAGCAGCTTACCAGCCGGGAGTCCGAGGGGCTACACCTTC.